The T cell receptor (beta chain) described here comes from a study of monozygotic twins with inflammatory bowel disease. Germline loops: CDR1 SGHRS, CDR2 YFSETQ. There are 17 residues in the CDR3. In eight separate reactions per sample, cDNA was generated. No DNA is given; TCRdb re-called the 5' RACE reads and lists each CDR3 protein once. This sample's table reports a few hundred thousand distinct CDR3 sequences. This rearrangement joins TRBV5-1 to TRBJ2-3; TCRdb's D gene call, TRBD1, goes unchecked for lack of DNA. The sequence derives from a human donor with ulcerative colitis or Crohn's disease, or a healthy co-twin of an affected twin (not recorded which). Material for sequencing was blood. The CDR3 sequence is CASSLPSGGTSTDTQYF.